This record concerns one T cell receptor beta chain sequence. Antigen unknown. This sample is drawn from a study of cytomegalovirus exposure and HLA in healthy donors. Study overall: Across a few hundred genotyped donors, just over 80% landed in the Caucasian-associated ancestry cluster.

Study results and caveats: It was only CMV serostatus that was available as immune exposure information. The study put 150 to 200 TCR beta chains on its list as cytomegalovirus-associated.

Not recorded for this donor was the CMV serostatus. V was pared by 6 bases and J by 1 base, with 2 bases of the junction left unmatched. The CDR3 is 14 amino acids. Germline loops: CDR1 LNHDA, CDR2 SQIVND (reference sequence). Researchers ran the PCR with 60 Vbeta and 13 Jbeta primers. Method: immunoSEQ multiplex PCR; TCRdb's copy keeps in-frame clones and lacks some. Of approximately 100,000 clones in the sample, 70% to 80% are singletons; the top ten hold 2% to 2.5%. Sample: PBMCs. The chain uses TRBV19 and TRBJ2-3; 9 bases are a match to TRBD2. This sequence originates from a human donor in good health. For the CDR3, the DNA is TGTGCCAGTAGCTTAGCGGGAGGCACAGATACGCAGTATTTT. It codes for CASSLAGGTDTQYF.